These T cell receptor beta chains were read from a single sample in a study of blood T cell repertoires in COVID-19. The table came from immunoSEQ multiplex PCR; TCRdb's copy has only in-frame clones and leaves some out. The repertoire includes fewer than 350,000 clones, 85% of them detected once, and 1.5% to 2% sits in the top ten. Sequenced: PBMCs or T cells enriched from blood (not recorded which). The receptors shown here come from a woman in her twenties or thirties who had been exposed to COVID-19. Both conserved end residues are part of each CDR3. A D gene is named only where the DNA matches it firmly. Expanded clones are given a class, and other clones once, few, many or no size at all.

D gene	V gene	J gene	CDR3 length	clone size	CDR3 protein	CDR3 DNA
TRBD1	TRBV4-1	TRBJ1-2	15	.	CASSQGQGPSYGYTF	TGCGCCAGCAGCCAAGGACAGGGCCCGAGCTATGGCTACACCTTC
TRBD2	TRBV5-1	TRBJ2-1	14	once	CASRELAGYNEQFF	TGCGCCAGCAGAGAGCTAGCGGGATACAATGAGCAGTTCTTC
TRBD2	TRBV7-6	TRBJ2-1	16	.	CASSLRGGGSYNEQFF	TGTGCCAGCAGCTTGCGGGGCGGGGGATCCTACAATGAGCAGTTCTTC
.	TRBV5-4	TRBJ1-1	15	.	CASSLWRGFTTEAFF	TGTGCCAGCAGCTTGTGGCGGGGTTTTACCACTGAAGCTTTCTTT
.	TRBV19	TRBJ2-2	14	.	CASSTYRNTGELFF	TGTGCCAGTAGTACCTACAGGAACACCGGGGAGCTGTTTTTT
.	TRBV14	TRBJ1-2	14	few	CASSHGQSPFGYTF	TGTGCCAGCAGCCATGGACAGAGTCCCTTTGGCTACACCTTC
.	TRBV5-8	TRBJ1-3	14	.	CASSLYREGNTIYF	TGTGCCAGCAGCCTATACAGGGAAGGAAACACCATATATTTT
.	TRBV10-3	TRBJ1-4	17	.	CAISESVGAGGGEKLFF	TGTGCCATCAGTGAGTCCGTGGGTGCAGGAGGAGGGGAAAAACTGTTTTTT
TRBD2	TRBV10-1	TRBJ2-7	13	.	CASSCGSHHEQYF	TGCGCCAGCAGTTGCGGGAGTCACCACGAGCAGTACTTC
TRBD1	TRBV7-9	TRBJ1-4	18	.	CASSSLPGQGPTNEKLFF	TGTGCCAGCAGCTCACTTCCGGGACAGGGCCCAACTAATGAAAAACTGTTTTTT
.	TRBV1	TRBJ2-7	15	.	CTSSQDRREILEQYF	TGCACCAGCAGCCAAGATCGGCGGGAGATTCTCGAGCAGTACTTC
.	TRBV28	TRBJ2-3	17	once	CASSLVFSDNPTDTQYF	TGTGCCAGCAGTTTAGTCTTTTCTGACAATCCCACAGATACGCAGTATTTT
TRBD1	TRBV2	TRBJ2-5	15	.	CASNPTGGAYGTQYF	TGTGCCAGCAACCCGACAGGGGGCGCCTACGGGACCCAGTACTTC
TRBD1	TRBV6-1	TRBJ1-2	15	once	CASSEAGQGAYGYTF	TGTGCCAGCAGTGAGGCGGGACAGGGGGCGTATGGCTACACCTTC
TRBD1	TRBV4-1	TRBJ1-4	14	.	CASSRTGGDEKLFF	TGCGCCAGCAGTCGGACAGGGGGCGATGAAAAACTGTTTTTT
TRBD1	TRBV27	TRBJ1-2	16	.	CASSAGQGRISHGYTF	TGTGCCAGCAGTGCCGGACAGGGACGCATATCCCACGGCTACACCTTC
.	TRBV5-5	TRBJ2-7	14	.	CASSLTGATYEQYF	TGTGCCAGCAGCTTAACAGGCGCCACCTACGAGCAGTACTTC
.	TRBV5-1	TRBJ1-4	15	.	CASSLVSSENEKLFF	TGCGCCAGCAGCTTGGTTTCGAGTGAGAATGAAAAACTGTTTTTT
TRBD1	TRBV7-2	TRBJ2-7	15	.	CASSLGGQGAYEQYF	TGTGCCAGCAGCTTAGGAGGACAGGGGGCCTACGAGCAGTACTTC
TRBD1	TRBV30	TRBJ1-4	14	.	CAWSGQGSNEKLFF	TGTGCCTGGAGTGGACAGGGCTCTAATGAAAAACTGTTTTTT
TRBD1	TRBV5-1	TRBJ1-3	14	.	CASSLGQGGNTIYF	TGCGCCAGCAGCTTGGGACAGGGAGGAAACACCATATATTTT
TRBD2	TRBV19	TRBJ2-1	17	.	CASTDSGRASPYNEQFF	TGTGCCAGTACAGATAGCGGGAGGGCATCCCCCTACAATGAGCAGTTCTTC
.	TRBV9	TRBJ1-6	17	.	CASSVRDWVGFDSPLHF	TGTGCCAGCAGCGTACGGGACTGGGTGGGTTTTGATTCACCCCTCCACTTT
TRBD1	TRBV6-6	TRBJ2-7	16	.	CASSYRRQGNSYEQYF	TGTGCCAGCAGTTACCGTCGACAGGGCAACTCCTACGAGCAGTACTTC
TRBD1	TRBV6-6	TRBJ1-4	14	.	CASSWTGNYEKLFF	TGTGCCAGCAGTTGGACAGGGAATTATGAAAAACTGTTTTTT
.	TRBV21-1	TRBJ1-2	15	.	CASSKVGGDVKDYTF	TGTGCCAGCAGCAAAGTGGGGGGGGACGTCAAGGACTACACCTTC
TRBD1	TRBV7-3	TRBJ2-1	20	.	CASSPKKRTGPLRTYNEQFF	TGTGCCAGCAGCCCAAAGAAGAGGACAGGGCCCCTCAGGACGTACAATGAGCAGTTCTTC